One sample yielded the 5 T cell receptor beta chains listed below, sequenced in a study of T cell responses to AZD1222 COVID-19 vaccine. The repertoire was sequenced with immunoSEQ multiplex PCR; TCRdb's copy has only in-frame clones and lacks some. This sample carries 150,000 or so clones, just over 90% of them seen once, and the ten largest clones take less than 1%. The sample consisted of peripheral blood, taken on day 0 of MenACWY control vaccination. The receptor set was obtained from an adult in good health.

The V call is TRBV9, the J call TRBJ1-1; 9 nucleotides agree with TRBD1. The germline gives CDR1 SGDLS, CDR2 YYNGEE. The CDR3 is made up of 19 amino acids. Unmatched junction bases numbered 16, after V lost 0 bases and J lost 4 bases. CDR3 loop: CASSVVGLTGGSRGTEAFF. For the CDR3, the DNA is TGTGCCAGCAGCGTAGTTGGGCTGACAGGGGGGTCGAGAGGCACTGAAGCTTTCTTT.

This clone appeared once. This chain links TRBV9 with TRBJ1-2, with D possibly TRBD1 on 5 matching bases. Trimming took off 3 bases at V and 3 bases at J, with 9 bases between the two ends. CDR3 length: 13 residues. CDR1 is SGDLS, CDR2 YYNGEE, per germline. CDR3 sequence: CASSEQGYYGYTF. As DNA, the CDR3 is TGTGCCAGCAGCGAGCAGGGATACTATGGCTACACCTTC.

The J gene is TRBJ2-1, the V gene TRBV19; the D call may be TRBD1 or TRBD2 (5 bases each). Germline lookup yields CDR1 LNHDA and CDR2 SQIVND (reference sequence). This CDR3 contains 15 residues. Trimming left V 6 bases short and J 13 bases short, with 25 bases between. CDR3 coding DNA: TGTGCCAGTAGCAGGGCGATATCGGAGGCTAATAACCAGTTCTTC. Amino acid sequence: CASSRAISEANNQFF. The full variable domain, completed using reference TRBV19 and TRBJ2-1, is DGGITQSPKYLFRKEGQNVTLSCEQNLNHDAMYWYRQDPGQGLRLIYYSQIVNDFQKGDIAEGYSVSREKKESFPLTVTSAQKNPTAFYLCASSRAISEANNQFFGPGTRLTVL.

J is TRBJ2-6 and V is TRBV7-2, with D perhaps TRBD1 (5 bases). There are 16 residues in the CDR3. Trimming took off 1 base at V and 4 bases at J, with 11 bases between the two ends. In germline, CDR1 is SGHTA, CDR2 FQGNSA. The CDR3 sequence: CASSLVMGQGANVLTF. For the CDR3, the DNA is TGTGCCAGCAGCTTAGTCATGGGGCAAGGGGCCAACGTCCTGACTTTC.

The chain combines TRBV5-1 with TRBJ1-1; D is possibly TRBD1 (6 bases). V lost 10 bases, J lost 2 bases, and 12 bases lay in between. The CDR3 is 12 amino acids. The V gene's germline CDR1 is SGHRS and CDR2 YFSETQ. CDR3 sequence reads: CASGAGNTEAFF. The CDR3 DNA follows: TGCGCCTCGGGGGCCGGTAACACTGAAGCTTTCTTT.